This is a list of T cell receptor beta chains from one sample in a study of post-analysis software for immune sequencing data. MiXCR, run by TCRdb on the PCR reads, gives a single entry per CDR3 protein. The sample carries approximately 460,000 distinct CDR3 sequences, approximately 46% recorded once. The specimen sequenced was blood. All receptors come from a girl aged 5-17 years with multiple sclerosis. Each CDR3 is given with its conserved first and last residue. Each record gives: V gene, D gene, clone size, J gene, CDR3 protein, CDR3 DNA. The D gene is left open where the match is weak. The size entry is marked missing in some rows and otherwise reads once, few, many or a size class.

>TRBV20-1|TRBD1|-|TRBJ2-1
CSATMDRVPYNEQFF
TGCAGTGCTACAATGGACAGGGTCCCCTACAATGAGCAGTTCTTC
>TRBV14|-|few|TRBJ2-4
CASSRGMVVGEQYF
TGTGCCAGCAGCCGAGGCATGGTGGTAGGGGAGCAGTACTTC
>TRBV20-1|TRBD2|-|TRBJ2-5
CSARSSGETQYF
TGCAGTGCTAGGTCTAGCGGGGAGACCCAGTACTTC
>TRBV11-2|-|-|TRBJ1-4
CASSLRGADEKLFF
TGTGCCAGCAGCTTACGGGGAGCAGATGAAAAACTGTTTTTT
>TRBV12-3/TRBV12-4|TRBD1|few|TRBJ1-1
CASRMTGVNTEAFF
TGTGCCAGCAGGATGACAGGGGTGAACACTGAAGCTTTCTTT
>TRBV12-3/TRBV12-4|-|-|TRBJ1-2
CASLLSTATNYGYTF
TGTGCCAGCTTACTTTCGACAGCCACTAACTATGGCTACACCTTC
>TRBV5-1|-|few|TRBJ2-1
CASSLVPGSNEQFF
TGCGCCAGCAGCTTGGTGCCGGGGTCCAATGAGCAGTTCTTC
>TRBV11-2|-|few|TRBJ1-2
CASSFLLDGYTF
TGTGCCAGCAGCTTCCTTCTGGATGGCTACACCTTC
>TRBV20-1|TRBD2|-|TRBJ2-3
CSARDGREASTDTQYF
TGCAGTGCTAGAGATGGGCGGGAGGCAAGCACAGATACGCAGTATTTT
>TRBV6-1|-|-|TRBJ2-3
CASSEPGPRVDTQYF
TGTGCCAGCAGTGAGCCGGGTCCTCGTGTCGATACGCAGTATTTT
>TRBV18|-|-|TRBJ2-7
CASSPTEYEQYF
TGTGCCAGCTCACCAACGGAGTACGAGCAGTACTTC
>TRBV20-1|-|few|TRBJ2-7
CSAPADGYEQYF
TGCAGTGCTCCCGCGGACGGCTACGAGCAGTACTTC
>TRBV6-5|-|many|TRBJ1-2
CASSPLAPPGYTF
TGTGCCAGCAGTCCCCTAGCGCCTCCAGGCTACACCTTC
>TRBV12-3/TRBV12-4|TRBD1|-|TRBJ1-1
CASSRTGTGIPEAFF
TGTGCCAGCAGCCGCACCGGGACAGGGATTCCTGAAGCTTTCTTT
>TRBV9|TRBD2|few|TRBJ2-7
CASSVVASGSPLVDEQYF
TGTGCCAGCAGCGTAGTGGCTAGCGGGAGTCCTCTTGTTGACGAGCAGTACTTC
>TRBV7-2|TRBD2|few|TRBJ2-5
CASSTSGRNLETQYF
TGTGCCAGCAGCACTAGCGGGAGAAATCTTGAGACCCAGTACTTC
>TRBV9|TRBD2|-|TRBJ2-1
CASSPRGSGGNEQFF
TGTGCCAGCAGCCCCCGCGGTAGCGGGGGGAATGAGCAGTTCTTC
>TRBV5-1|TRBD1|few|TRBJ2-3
CASSAVTGSTDTQYF
TGCGCCAGCAGCGCGGTGACAGGGTCCACAGATACGCAGTATTTT
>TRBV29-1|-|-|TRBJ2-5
CSVDVEGRRETQYF
TGCAGCGTTGATGTTGAAGGCAGGCGGGAGACCCAGTACTTC
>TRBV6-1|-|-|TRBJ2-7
CASSEAAFATYEQYF
TGTGCCAGCAGTGAAGCGGCATTTGCAACCTACGAGCAGTACTTC
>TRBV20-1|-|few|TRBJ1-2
CSAREGNYGYTF
TGCAGTGCTAGAGAGGGTAACTATGGCTACACCTTC
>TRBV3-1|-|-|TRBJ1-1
CASSQGTNTEAFF
TGTGCCAGCAGCCAGGGGACGAACACTGAAGCTTTCTTT
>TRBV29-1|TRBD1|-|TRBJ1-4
CSVAGGQGGGKLFF
TGCAGCGTTGCGGGAGGACAGGGAGGTGGAAAACTGTTTTTT
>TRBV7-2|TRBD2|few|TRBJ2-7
CATVAGSYEQYF
TGTGCCACCGTAGCGGGTTCGTACGAGCAGTACTTC
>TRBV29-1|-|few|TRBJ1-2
CSVGYGNYGYTF
TGCAGCGTGGGATACGGAAACTATGGCTACACCTTC
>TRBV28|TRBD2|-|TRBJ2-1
CASSLGTNNGQFF
TGTGCCAGCAGTTTAGGGACTAACAATGGGCAGTTCTTC
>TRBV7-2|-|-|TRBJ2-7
CASSLMGAGYSYEQYF
TGTGCCAGCAGCTTAATGGGAGCGGGCTACTCCTACGAGCAGTACTTC
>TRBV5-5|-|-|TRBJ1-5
CASSLMPVEGNQPQHF
TGTGCCAGCAGCTTGATGCCAGTTGAGGGCAATCAGCCCCAGCATTTT
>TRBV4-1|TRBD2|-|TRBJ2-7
CASSPTLAGEQYF
TGCGCCAGCAGCCCTACTCTAGCGGGAGAGCAGTACTTC
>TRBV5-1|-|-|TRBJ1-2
CASSLVGESYGYTF
TGCGCCAGCAGCTTGGTGGGCGAGAGCTATGGCTACACCTTC
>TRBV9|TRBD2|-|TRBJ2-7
CASRRLAGGHEQYF
TGTGCCAGCAGAAGACTAGCGGGAGGACACGAGCAGTACTTC
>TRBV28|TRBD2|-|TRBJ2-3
CASSLSSGRALDTQYF
TGTGCCAGCAGTTTAAGCAGCGGGAGGGCCTTAGATACGCAGTATTTT
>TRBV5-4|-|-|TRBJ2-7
CASSFSRPGDPYEQYF
TGTGCCAGCAGCTTCTCACGCCCAGGGGATCCCTACGAGCAGTACTTC
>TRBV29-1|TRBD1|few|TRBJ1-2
CTCYDRESYGYTF
TGCACTTGCTACGACAGGGAGTCCTATGGCTACACCTTC